The 9 T cell receptor beta chains below all came from one sample that was sequenced in a study of shared clonotypes between healthy human individuals. Measured with immunoSEQ multiplex PCR; TCRdb has only the in-frame clones, and not every one. The sample includes 2 million to 2.5 million clones, approximately 96% seen only once; the top ten take roughly 0.13%. Sequences were obtained from naive CD4+ T cells sorted from blood. Described subset: CD45RA+ positively selected. These receptors were taken from a man between 18 and 29 years old in good health.

This chain links TRBV11-2 with TRBJ2-7; 8 nucleotides match TRBD2. With V trimmed by 6 bases and J by 3 bases, 13 bases remained unmatched. Germline CDR1 SGHAT, CDR2 FQNNGV. The CDR3 loop spans 16 amino acids. DNA for the CDR3: TGTGCCAGCAGACGCGCCAGCGCGGGGGGTTTCTACGAGCAGTACTTC. This translates into CASRRASAGGFYEQYF.

The chain joins TRBV9 to TRBJ2-7; 10 bases align to TRBD2. CDR1 and CDR2 (germline): SGDLS, YYNGEE. J gave up 5 bases and V 4 bases, and 9 bases lay outside the gene matches. The length of the CDR3 is 15 residues. The CDR3 DNA reads TGTGCCAGCAGCCCCCATGGACTAGCGGTAGACGAGCAGTACTTC. This translates into CASSPHGLAVDEQYF.

The rearrangement links TRBV6-5 to TRBJ1-2, with 8 bases lining up with TRBD1. CDR3 size: 14 residues. Germline V gene data show CDR1 as MNHEY and CDR2 as SVGAGI. Trimming took 5 bases from V and 6 from J; bases not matched to a gene: 8. The CDR3 DNA reads as TGTGCCAGCAGTCGGGGGACAGGTTTACATGGCTACACCTTC. Translated, it gives CASSRGTGLHGYTF.

The count of this clone is one. The chain has TRBV19 and TRBJ1-2; D might be TRBD1 (5 bases). The CDR3 consists of 13 residues. From germline, CDR1 is LNHDA and CDR2 SQIVND (reference sequence). V lost 5 bases, J lost 6 bases, and 13 bases lay in between. As DNA, the CDR3 is TGTGCCAGTAGTTTCGGGACGGGGGATGGCTACACCTTC. It encodes CASSFGTGDGYTF.

V usage is TRBV9 and J usage is TRBJ2-3, with unresolved D. Germline V gives CDR1 SGDLS, CDR2 YYNGEE. This CDR3 comprises 13 residues. The V end was cut by 3 bases, the J end by 6 bases, with 11 bases between. The CDR3 reads CASSDQTVDTQYF. CDR3 nucleotide sequence: TGTGCCAGCAGCGACCAGACGGTGGATACGCAGTATTTT. Drawing the rest from reference TRBV9 and TRBJ2-3, the complete variable domain is DSGVTQTPKHLITATGQRVTLRCSPRSGDLSVYWYQQSLDQGLQFLIQYYNGEERAKGNILERFSAQQFPDLHSELNLSSLELGDSALYFCASSDQTVDTQYFGPGTRLTVL.

A word on this clone: Other DNA sequences from this sample encode an identical CDR3 as well. The V call is TRBV5-1, the J call TRBJ2-5, with 14 positions matching TRBD2. J lost 1 base, V lost 4 bases, and 3 bases had no gene match. This CDR3 is 16 amino acids long. Per germline, CDR1 SGHRS and CDR2 YFSETQ. CDR3 region: CASSPGLAGGQETQYF. For the CDR3, the DNA is TGCGCCAGCAGCCCCGGACTAGCGGGGGGCCAAGAGACCCAGTACTTC.

The rearrangement joins TRBV7-2 to TRBJ1-5; D possibly corresponds to TRBD1 (5 bases). This CDR3 is built from 15 residues. Germline V gene sequence: CDR1 SGHTA, CDR2 FQGNSA. Trimming left V 3 bases short and J 9 bases short, with 18 bases between. This CDR3 reads CASSFMGPTERPQHF. CDR3 DNA sequence: TGTGCCAGCAGCTTTATGGGACCGACGGAAAGGCCCCAGCATTTT. The full variable domain, rest sourced from reference TRBV7-2 and TRBJ1-5, is GAGVSQSPSNKVTEKGKDVELRCDPISGHTALYWYRQSLGQGLEFLIYFQGNSAPDKSGLPSDRFSAERTGGSVSTLTIQRTQQEDSAVYLCASSFMGPTERPQHFGDGTRLSIL.

Comments on this clone: This specimen includes other DNA sequences encoding the same CDR3. The chain has TRBV7-8 and TRBJ1-1; D uncertain. The V and J ends lost 2 bases and 6 bases respectively, with 4 bases between them. The CDR3 length is 11 residues. Germline-derived CDR1 and CDR2 are SGHVS and FQNEAQ. For the CDR3, the DNA is TGTGCCAGCAGCTTAAGGGCTGAAGCTTTCTTT. Encoded protein: CASSLRAEAFF.

This clone has a single count. This same CDR3 is encoded by further DNA sequences in the sample. The chain recombines TRBV7-2 with TRBJ1-1; no reliable D call. Trimming removed 3 bases at V and 1 base at J, with 6 bases between. Germline assignment: CDR1 SGHTA and CDR2 FQGNSA. This CDR3 region has 13 residues. CDR3 nucleotide sequence: TGTGCCAGCAGCTTTCGGGGGAACACTGAAGCTTTCTTT. Translated: CASSFRGNTEAFF.